Shown below are 17 T cell receptor beta chains from a single sample sequenced in a study of cytomegalovirus exposure and HLA in healthy donors. The PCR used 60 Vbeta and 13 Jbeta primers. The assay was immunoSEQ multiplex PCR, and TCRdb's table has in-frame clones only and misses some. Of about 200,000 clones in the sample, roughly three quarters are singletons; the top ten hold roughly 1.5%. Source material: PBMCs. The receptor source for this set is a middle-aged man in good health and CMV-seronegative.

The chain links TRBV19 to TRBJ2-3, with D perhaps matching TRBD2 (5 bases). This CDR3 has 14 amino acids. The germline V gene encodes CDR1 LNHDA and CDR2 SQIVND (reference sequence). V lost 3 bases to trimming and J lost 6 bases, with 13 bases between them. Here the CDR3 DNA reads TGTGCCAGTAGTATGGGCGGGTGGTTGGATACGCAGTATTTT. It yields the protein CASSMGGWLDTQYF.

The chain carries TRBV19 and TRBJ1-2, with D maybe TRBD1 (5 bases). This CDR3 contains 14 residues. Germline CDR1 and CDR2: LNHDA and SQIVND (reference sequence). Between the trimmed V and J ends, which lost 7 bases and 0 bases, there was a span of 12 bases. This CDR3 reads CASIKGNSNYGYTF. CDR3 DNA: TGTGCCAGTATTAAGGGGAATTCTAACTATGGCTACACCTTC.

This chain links TRBV5-6 with TRBJ2-2, with D unresolved. CDR3 length equals 12 residues. Germline CDR1 is SGHDT and CDR2 is YYEEEE. Deletions cut 0 bases from V and 7 bases from J, with 4 bases between. The CDR3 DNA reads as TGTGCCAGCAGCTTGGGCGGCGGGGAGCTGTTTTTT. This gives the protein CASSLGGGELFF.

This sequence joins TRBV30 and TRBJ2-7; maybe TRBD2 (6 bases). V was trimmed by 3 bases and J by 2 bases, leaving 14 bases between them. The CDR3 totals 14 residues. CDR1 and CDR2 (germline): GTSNPN, SVGIG (reference sequence). The CDR3 region has the DNA TGTGCCTGGAGGTCGGGACTCGGCGCCTACGAGCAGTACTTC. This codes for CAWRSGLGAYEQYF.

The chain couples TRBV5-1 to TRBJ2-7; 7 bases match TRBD1. Germline CDR1 reads SGHRS; CDR2 reads YFSETQ. The CDR3 runs to 13 residues. With 4 bases clipped from V and 3 bases from J, the junction kept 4 bases outside the gene matches. CDR3 amino acids: CASSPRDSYEQYF. The CDR3 DNA reads as TGCGCCAGCAGCCCCCGGGACAGCTACGAGCAGTACTTC.

The V call is TRBV5-8, the J call TRBJ2-1; weak D call: TRBD1 (6 bases). Germline lookup yields CDR1 SGHTS and CDR2 YDEGEE. The CDR3 consists of 15 residues. Trimming removed 0 bases from V and 7 bases from J, with 14 bases in between. The CDR3 loop reads CASSLALLQGNEQFF. CDR3 sequence (DNA): TGTGCCAGCAGCTTGGCCCTACTACAGGGAAATGAGCAGTTCTTC.

The chain employs TRBV5-1 and TRBJ1-1, with a weak D call TRBD1 (6 bases). Trimming left V 0 bases short and J 7 bases short, with 13 bases between. In germline, CDR1 is SGHRS, CDR2 YFSETQ. There are 14 residues in the CDR3. As DNA, the CDR3 is TGCGCCAGCAGCTTGGGTCGTCAGGGGAGTGAAGCTTTCTTT. It is translated as CASSLGRQGSEAFF. The whole variable domain, filled in from reference TRBV5-1 and TRBJ1-1, reads KAGVTQTPRYLIKTRGQQVTLSCSPISGHRSVSWYQQTPGQGLQFLFEYFSETQRNKGNFPGRFSGRQFSNSRSEMNVSTLELGDSALYLCASSLGRQGSEAFFGQGTRLTVV.

The chain has TRBV5-4 and TRBJ1-2; D unresolved. V gave up 1 base and J gave up 0 bases, with 19 bases separating them. CDR1 is SGHNT, CDR2 YYREEE, per germline (reference sequence). This CDR3 has 18 amino acids. CDR3 protein: CASSLPPKRTDTNYGYTF. The CDR3, as DNA: TGTGCCAGCAGCTTGCCGCCTAAGCGGACGGATACTAACTATGGCTACACCTTC.

This clone showed up just a few times. The V call is TRBV6-1, the J call TRBJ1-1; a possible D gene is TRBD1 (6 bases). The germline V gene encodes CDR1 MNHNS and CDR2 SASEGT. The V gene lost 2 bases and the J gene lost 7 bases, with 29 bases spanning the gap. This CDR3 has 19 residues. The CDR3 sequence is CASSELWGLIVTGENEAFF. DNA of the CDR3: TGTGCCAGCAGTGAATTGTGGGGCTTGATCGTGACAGGCGAGAATGAAGCTTTCTTT.

J is TRBJ1-4 and V is TRBV11-2; D may be TRBD1 (5 bases). The V end was cut by 2 bases, the J end by 3 bases, with 10 bases between. The CDR3 spans 15 residues. The germline gives CDR1 SGHAT, CDR2 FQNNGV. The CDR3 region is CASSLNRMSNEKLFF. CDR3 nucleotide sequence: TGTGCCAGCAGCTTAAACAGGATGTCTAATGAAAAACTGTTTTTT. Filled out from reference TRBV11-2 and TRBJ1-4, the complete variable domain reads EAGVAQSPRYKIIEKRQSVAFWCNPISGHATLYWYQQILGQGPKLLIQFQNNGVVDDSQLPKDRFSAERLKGVDSTLKIQPAKLEDSAVYLCASSLNRMSNEKLFFGSGTQLSVL.

This clone was detected a few times. This chain uses TRBV25-1 with TRBJ2-1; 14 positions agree with TRBD2. The CDR3 runs to 15 residues. From germline, CDR1 is MGHDK and CDR2 SYGVNS. Trimming took 2 bases from V and 8 from J; bases not matched to a gene: 2. The CDR3 here is CASSEGTSGSDEQFF. Here the CDR3 DNA reads TGTGCCAGCAGTGAAGGGACTAGCGGGAGCGATGAGCAGTTCTTC.

The V and J genes are TRBV30 and TRBJ2-5; TRBD2 matches 9 bases. The better agreement between TRBJ2-7 and the DNA end casts doubt on the J call. The CDR3 is 14 amino acids. Germline V lookup: CDR1 GTSNPN, CDR2 SVGIG (reference sequence). CDR3 amino acids: CAWSVLAGVNEQYF. In nucleotides, the CDR3 is TGTGCCTGGAGTGTATTAGCGGGAGTCAACGAGCAGTACTTC.

This clone was found once. The chain employs TRBV9 and TRBJ1-3; D unresolved. V lost 0 bases and J lost 7, with 11 bases in between. Germline-derived CDR1 and CDR2 are SGDLS and YYNGEE. CDR3 length: 14 residues. In DNA form, the CDR3 reads TGTGCCAGCAGCGTAGCTGTCGGCGGTAACACCATATATTTT. Translation: CASSVAVGGNTIYF.

V and J are TRBV7-3 and TRBJ2-5; possibly TRBD1 for D (5 bases). The germline CDR1 and CDR2 sequences are SGHTA and FQGTGA. Trimming cost V 0 bases and J 4 bases, with 15 bases left between them. The CDR3 is 16 residues long. Here the CDR3 reads CASSLTGRILGETQYF. CDR3 bases: TGTGCCAGCAGCTTAACGGGGCGAATTCTGGGAGAGACCCAGTACTTC.

The chain uses TRBV25-1 and TRBJ2-3; tentative D call: TRBD2 (5 bases). The CDR3 extends over 18 amino acids. Germline CDR1 and CDR2: MGHDK and SYGVNS. Trimming pared 8 bases from V and 4 bases from J, leaving 28 bases between. In nucleotides, the CDR3 is TGTGCCAGCGCCTCGAGCGGAGCGTTTTTTGTGTGTGCAGATACGCAGTATTTT. Encoded protein: CASASSGAFFVCADTQYF.

The V call is TRBV28, the J call TRBJ2-7, with TRBD2 identical over 7 bases. Germline values: CDR1 MDHEN, CDR2 SYDVKM. There are 15 residues in the CDR3. V dropped 5 bases and J dropped 0; count of bases not matched to a gene: 7. CDR3 DNA: TGTGCCAGCAGTCCCCAATGGGGGGGCTCCTACGAGCAGTACTTC. This codes for CASSPQWGGSYEQYF.

The V gene is TRBV27, the J gene TRBJ2-2; D is unclear. The germline CDR1 and CDR2 sequences are MNHEY and SMNVEV (reference sequence). The CDR3 runs to 15 residues. V was cut by 5 bases and J by 2 bases, with 12 bases left in between. The CDR3, as DNA: TGTGCCAGCAGTGTCTTTCCCTCTAACACCGGGGAGCTGTTTTTT. The encoded protein is CASSVFPSNTGELFF.